The 23 T cell receptor beta chains in this list originate from one sample, sequenced in a study of Graves' ophthalmopathy and Graves' hyperthyroidism. TCR beta CDR3 regions were amplified from RNA transcripts. First-round RT-PCR employed HTBI primers, with a second-round multiplex PCR after it. TCRdb re-analysed the multiplex PCR reads in MiXCR, keeping a single row per CDR3 protein. The sample yields some 750,000 distinct CDR3 sequences, approximately 40% seen once. The sample comprised peripheral blood. The receptors here all came from an adult man with Graves' ophthalmopathy.

This clonotype turned up a few times. The chain combines TRBV25-1 with TRBJ1-6; D may be TRBD1 (5 bases). V lost 3 bases and J 10 bases, leaving 16 bases between the germline ends. This CDR3 is 15 amino acids long. CDR1 is MGHDK, CDR2 SYGVNS, per germline. The CDR3 loop reads CASSEGGSGSSPLHF. CDR3 nucleotide sequence: TGTGCCAGCAGTGAGGGGGGATCCGGTTCCTCACCCCTCCACTTT.

The CDR3 loop reads CSVQGGNSPLHF. CDR3 in DNA: TGCAGCGTCCAAGGGGGGAACTCACCCCTCCACTTT. The rearrangement joins TRBV29-1 to TRBJ1-6, with D possibly TRBD1 on 6 matching bases. The germline V gene encodes CDR1 SQVTM and CDR2 ANQGSEA. The CDR3 has 12 amino acids. V dropped 6 bases and J dropped 10 bases, with 13 bases sitting between them. The variable domain in full, with the rest retrieved from reference TRBV29-1 and TRBJ1-6, is SAVISQKPSRDICQRGTSLTIQCQVDSQVTMMFWYRQQPGQSLTLIATANQGSEATYESGFVIDKFPISRPNLTFSTLTVSNMSPEDSSIYLCSVQGGNSPLHFGNGTRLTVT.

With regard to this clonotype: The junction departs from the called germline gene at one end, perhaps through a read error. The V call is TRBV7-2, the J call TRBJ2-3; D gene uncertain. Per the germline V gene, CDR1 is SGHTA and CDR2 is FQGNSA. The CDR3 length is 12 residues. This chain's CDR3 is CASRVTSAGMDF. CDR3 DNA sequence: TGTGCCAGCAGGGTCACATCAGCTGGTATGGATTTT.

This clonotype was recorded a few times. The chain combines TRBV7-7 with TRBJ2-2, with D unresolved. The CDR3 spans 13 residues. The V gene lost 5 bases and the J gene lost 5 bases, with 9 bases spanning the gap. Germline CDR1 is SSHAT and CDR2 is FNYEAQ (reference sequence). The CDR3, as DNA: TGTGCCAGCAGCCAAACTTATACCGGGGAGCTGTTTTTT. Translating it yields CASSQTYTGELFF.

This clonotype was seen a single time. A read error is possible here, since a much larger clone lies one base away. The DNA of the CDR3 is TGTGTCAGCAGTTCGGCAGGGGAGGACGAGCAGTACTTC. Translating it yields CVSSSAGEDEQYF. V is TRBV6-6 and J is TRBJ2-7; D might be TRBD1 or TRBD2, each matching 6 bases. The CDR3 has 13 residues. Germline V gene lookup returns CDR1 MNHNY and CDR2 SVGAGI (reference sequence).

This clonotype was counted between two and nine times. The chain carries TRBV19 and TRBJ1-2, with 7 bases aligning to TRBD1. The V segment lost 2 bases and the J segment 5 bases; nucleotides outside the gene matches: 8. Germline V gene data show CDR1 as LNHDA and CDR2 as SQIVND (reference sequence). The CDR3 is 15 amino acids. This CDR3 reads CASSIQGQRVYGYTF. DNA of the CDR3: TGTGCCAGTAGTATACAGGGACAGCGAGTTTATGGCTACACCTTC. Variable domain in full (rest from reference TRBV19 and TRBJ1-2): DGGITQSPKYLFRKEGQNVTLSCEQNLNHDAMYWYRQDPGQGLRLIYYSQIVNDFQKGDIAEGYSVSREKKESFPLTVTSAQKNPTAFYLCASSIQGQRVYGYTFGSGTRLTVV.

Details on this clonotype: A read error may produce the germline difference seen at one junction end. This chain connects TRBV10-3 to TRBJ1-2; D gene ambiguous. Per germline, CDR1 ENHRY and CDR2 SYGVKD. CDR3 size: 14 residues. CDR3 DNA: TGTGCCAGCAGTGAATGGGATGCGGTCTATGGCTACACCTTC. Amino acids: CASSEWDAVYGYTF.

This clonotype came up a few times. The CDR3 spells CASSLEAIPYEQYF. As DNA, the CDR3 is TGTGCCAGCAGCTTGGAGGCTATTCCCTACGAGCAGTACTTC. The chain joins TRBV5-6 to TRBJ2-7; D unresolved. Trimming took off 0 bases at V and 2 bases at J, with 9 bases between the two ends. Germline V gives CDR1 SGHDT, CDR2 YYEEEE. The CDR3 has 14 residues.

In regard to this clonotype: One end of the junction does not line up with germline, which may come from a read error. The rearrangement joins TRBV10-3 to TRBJ1-2; 8 nucleotides match TRBD1. Germline-derived CDR1 and CDR2 are ENHRY and SYGVKD. This CDR3 spans 15 amino acids. The chain's CDR3 is CASSYSWTGNYGYTF. The CDR3 DNA sequence: TGTGCCAGCAGTTACTCCTGGACAGGGAACTATGGCTACACCTTC.

As for this clonotype: A much larger clone is a single base away; this may be a read error. The chain is built from TRBV9 and TRBJ1-2; D remains ambiguous. Germline V gives CDR1 SGDLS, CDR2 YYNGEE. The CDR3 is 17 residues long. Written as DNA, the CDR3 is TGTGACAGCAGCCCAAGAGATGGATGGCAGACTAACTATGGCTACACCTTC. Protein product: CDSSPRDGWQTNYGYTF.

This clonotype was recorded only once. A clone one base away is much larger, so this may be a read error. The chain couples TRBV9 to TRBJ2-5, with 13 bases lining up with TRBD2. TRBJ2-7 matches the DNA end more closely, so the J call is doubtful. CDR3 size: 15 residues. Looked up from germline, CDR1 is SGDLS and CDR2 is YYNGEE. The CDR3 sequence is CASGAGTSGAYEQYF. CDR3 nucleotides: TGTGCCAGCGGCGCCGGGACTAGCGGGGCCTACGAGCAGTACTTC.

The rearrangement joins TRBV24-1 to TRBJ1-5; D possibly corresponds to TRBD1 (5 bases). Germline-derived CDR1 and CDR2 are KGHDR and SFDVKD. V lost 11 bases to trimming and J lost 4 bases, with 17 bases between them. This CDR3 region has 14 residues. CDR3 loop: CASSAQAGNQPQHF. CDR3 in DNA: TGTGCCAGCAGCGCACAGGCGGGGAATCAGCCCCAGCATTTT.

The rearrangement uses TRBV2 and TRBJ1-2; D is perhaps TRBD1 (5 bases). Trimming left V 10 bases short and J 8 bases short, with 14 bases between. The CDR3 has 11 residues. Germline lookup yields CDR1 SNHLY and CDR2 FYNNEI. As DNA, the CDR3 is TGTGCCACCACAGGAAAGGGAGGCTACACCTTC. It codes for CATTGKGGYTF.

Turning to this clonotype: This may arise from a read error, as a much more abundant clone is one base away. In this CDR3 the conserved last residue, phenylalanine or tryptophan, is missing, so a read error is likely. The chain employs TRBV12-3 or TRBV12-4 and TRBJ2-7; D call uncertain. Trimming took 3 bases from V and 6 from J, leaving 12 bases between them. The CDR3 has 13 residues. CDR3 bases: TGTGCCAGCAGTTTCTCTGCTCCGGGCGAGCAGTACTGC. It yields the protein CASSFSAPGEQYC.

In its sample, this clonotype was seen a few times. V usage is TRBV7-3 and J usage is TRBJ2-7, with unresolved D. The CDR3 loop spans 14 amino acids. Germline CDR1 reads SGHTA; CDR2 reads FQGTGA. The ends were cut back, 6 bases at V and 3 bases at J, with 15 bases in the middle. The CDR3 sequence: CASSPSHSRYEQYF. For the CDR3, the DNA is TGTGCCAGCAGTCCCTCCCACTCGCGCTACGAGCAGTACTTC.

This clonotype was seen more than once but under ten times. The chain joins TRBV7-9 to TRBJ2-5; D could derive from TRBD1 or TRBD2 (5 bases each). Trimming removed 5 bases from V and 4 bases from J, with 20 bases in between. Germline assignment: CDR1 SEHNR and CDR2 FQNEAQ (reference sequence). The length of the CDR3 is 16 residues. CDR3 in DNA: TGTGCCAGCAGCGTGACGAGGACAAGTGGGGGAGAGACCCAGTACTTC. This gives the protein CASSVTRTSGGETQYF.

This chain joins TRBV2 and TRBJ1-6; the match to TRBD1 covers 9 bases. The CDR3 is 14 amino acids. Looked up from germline, CDR1 is SNHLY and CDR2 is FYNNEI. Unmatched junction bases numbered 2, after V lost 5 bases and J lost 6 bases. DNA of the CDR3: TGTGCCAGCAGTAGGGACAGGGTTAATTCACCCCTCCACTTT. The encoded protein is CASSRDRVNSPLHF. The full variable domain, rest sourced from reference TRBV2 and TRBJ1-6, is EPEVTQTPSHQVTQMGQEVILRCVPISNHLYFYWYRQILGQKVEFLVSFYNNEISEKSEIFDDQFSVERPDGSNFTLKIRSTKLEDSAMYFCASSRDRVNSPLHFGNGTRLTVT.

This clonotype was seen ten or more times. V usage is TRBV29-1 and J usage is TRBJ2-7; 10 bases agree with TRBD2. V lost 1 base and J lost 2; bases outside the gene matches: 5. Germline assignment: CDR1 SQVTM and CDR2 ANQGSEA. The CDR3 runs 15 residues. CDR3 loop: CSVEVTSGFTYEQYF. The DNA for the CDR3 is TGCAGCGTTGAAGTGACTAGCGGGTTTACCTACGAGCAGTACTTC.

This clonotype was seen at least ten times. The J gene is TRBJ1-5, the V gene TRBV7-6; D call uncertain. V lost 5 bases and J 4 bases, leaving 9 bases between the germline ends. The CDR3 is 13 residues long. Germline loops: CDR1 SGHVS, CDR2 FNYEAQ. CDR3 region: CASSHGENQPQHF. For the CDR3, the DNA is TGTGCCAGCAGCCACGGGGAAAATCAGCCCCAGCATTTT.

The J gene is TRBJ2-3, the V gene TRBV7-2, with D unclear. Germline CDR1 reads SGHTA; CDR2 reads FQGNSA. The CDR3 is 13 amino acids. The V end was cut by 1 base, the J end by 4 bases, with 6 bases between. The CDR3 here is CASSLDKADTQYF. CDR3 coding DNA: TGTGCCAGCAGCTTAGATAAGGCAGATACGCAGTATTTT.

Remarks on this clonotype: One end of the junction is discordant with germline, which a read error may explain. The chain links TRBV10-3 to TRBJ1-6; TRBD1 matches at 10 bases. This CDR3 region has 15 residues. Germline V gene lookup returns CDR1 ENHRY and CDR2 SYGVKD. CDR3 amino acids: CASTPRDRGNSPPHF. The CDR3 DNA is TGTGCCAGCACCCCTAGGGACAGGGGTAATTCACCCCCCCACTTT.

The rearrangement links TRBV7-9 to TRBJ1-2; D not resolved. V was cut by 2 bases and J by 3 bases, with 7 bases left in between. Germline CDR1 SEHNR, CDR2 FQNEAQ (reference sequence). This CDR3 comprises 13 residues. CDR3 sequence: CASSLPGHYGYTF. The CDR3 DNA reads as TGTGCCAGCAGCTTACCCGGACACTATGGCTACACCTTC.

V usage is TRBV5-1 and J usage is TRBJ1-4; maybe TRBD1 (6 bases). CDR1 is SGHRS and CDR2 is YFSETQ in the germline V gene. The V and J ends lost 1 base and 5 bases respectively, with 12 bases between them. This CDR3 has 15 amino acids. The CDR3 loop reads CASSLLTGPNEKLFF. CDR3 nucleotide sequence: TGCGCCAGCAGCTTGCTGACAGGACCAAATGAAAAACTGTTTTTT.